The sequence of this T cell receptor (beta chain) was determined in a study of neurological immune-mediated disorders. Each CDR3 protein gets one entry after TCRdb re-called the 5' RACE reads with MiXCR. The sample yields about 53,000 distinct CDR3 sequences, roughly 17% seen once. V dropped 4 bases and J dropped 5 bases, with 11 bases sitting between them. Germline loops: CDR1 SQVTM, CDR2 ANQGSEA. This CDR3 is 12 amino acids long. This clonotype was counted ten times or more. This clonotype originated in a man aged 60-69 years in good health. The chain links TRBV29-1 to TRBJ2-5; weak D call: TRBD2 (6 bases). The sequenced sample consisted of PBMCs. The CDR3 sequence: CSVASVGETQYF. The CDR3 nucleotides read TGCAGCGTTGCTAGCGTCGGGGAGACCCAGTACTTC.